A single sample is the source of the 19 T cell receptor beta chains below, sequenced in a study of CD8 T cells in ankylosing spondylitis. TCRdb ran MiXCR on the 5' RACE reads and lists one entry per CDR3 protein. Of 380,000 or so distinct CDR3 sequences detected, 20% to 25% appear once; the ten largest clones hold approximately 14%. The sequencing input was blood, either unsorted or a sorted T cell fraction (not recorded which). The receptors stem from a male donor with ankylosing spondylitis or in good health (not recorded which).

This clonotype was counted between two and nine times. The chain combines TRBV6-4 with TRBJ1-3, with D unresolved. CDR1 MRHNA and CDR2 SNTAGT come from the germline V gene. CDR3 length: 15 residues. V was trimmed by 8 bases and J by 4 bases, leaving 18 bases between them. CDR3 sequence (DNA): TGTGCCAGCCAATCGGTCAGTCTTTTGGGAAACACCATATATTTT. Protein product: CASQSVSLLGNTIYF.

This clonotype has a handful of counts. The chain uses TRBV20-1 and TRBJ2-7, with D hard to call. Germline CDR1 reads DFQATT; CDR2 reads SNEGSKA (reference sequence). The germline V and J ends were trimmed by 4 bases and 0 bases, with 10 bases remaining between them. The CDR3 is made up of 13 amino acids. The CDR3 spells CSATSADSYEQYF. CDR3 nucleotide sequence: TGCAGTGCTACTTCTGCAGACTCCTACGAGCAGTACTTC.

The CDR3 region is CASQGGQDSYEQYF. CDR3 bases: TGTGCCAGCCAAGGGGGACAGGATTCCTACGAGCAGTACTTC. The genes are TRBV2 and TRBJ2-7; 8 nucleotides agree with TRBD1. The CDR3 loop spans 14 amino acids. Germline assignment: CDR1 SNHLY and CDR2 FYNNEI. The ends lost 8 bases at V and 1 base at J; junction bases unmatched: 7. The full variable domain, with the rest looked up from reference TRBV2 and TRBJ2-7, is EPEVTQTPSHQVTQMGQEVILRCVPISNHLYFYWYRQILGQKVEFLVSFYNNEISEKSEIFDDQFSVERPDGSNFTLKIRSTKLEDSAMYFCASQGGQDSYEQYFGPGTRLTVT.

J is TRBJ2-3 and V is TRBV7-9; the match to TRBD2 covers 10 bases. Germline V CDR1 and CDR2: SEHNR, FQNEAQ (reference sequence). Trimming took 7 bases from V and 5 from J; bases not matched to a gene: 9. The CDR3 is 15 residues long. The CDR3, as DNA: TGTGCCAGCACCCCTAGCGGGGGAGGAGGAGATACGCAGTATTTT. Protein: CASTPSGGGGDTQYF.

The chain is built from TRBV15 and TRBJ1-5; D is ambiguous. V lost 5 bases, J lost 3 bases, and 11 bases lay in between. The CDR3 contains 14 residues. The germline CDR1 and CDR2 sequences are LNHNV and YYDKDF (reference sequence). The CDR3 spells CATSSALSNQPQHF. In DNA, the CDR3 is TGTGCCACCAGCTCCGCTCTTTCCAATCAGCCCCAGCATTTT.

This clonotype was detected many times. The chain joins TRBV12-3 or TRBV12-4 to TRBJ2-7, with 10 bases lining up with TRBD1. The CDR3 is 13 amino acids. Trimming removed 8 bases from V and 4 bases from J; junction bases left unmatched: 5. The chain's CDR3 is CASSGTGVYEQYF. The CDR3 nucleotides read TGTGCCAGCTCCGGGACAGGGGTTTACGAGCAGTACTTC.

CDR3 sequence (DNA): TGTGCCAGCAGCCTGGGGACAGGGTCGGGAGAGACCCAGTACTTC. Protein product: CASSLGTGSGETQYF. V is TRBV11-2 and J is TRBJ2-5, with 9 bases aligning to TRBD1. Unmatched junction bases numbered 8, after V lost 5 bases and J lost 4 bases. The CDR3 is 15 amino acids. The germline V gene encodes CDR1 SGHAT and CDR2 FQNNGV. Based on the CDR3 plus reference TRBV11-2 and TRBJ2-5, the full variable domain is EAGVAQSPRYKIIEKRQSVAFWCNPISGHATLYWYQQILGQGPKLLIQFQNNGVVDDSQLPKDRFSAERLKGVDSTLKIQPAKLEDSAVYLCASSLGTGSGETQYFGPGTRLLVL.

This clonotype has just a few counts. This rearrangement joins TRBV29-1 to TRBJ2-1; 11 bases match TRBD2. With 6 bases clipped from V and 1 base from J, the junction kept 11 bases outside the gene matches. The V gene's germline CDR1 is SQVTM and CDR2 ANQGSEA. The CDR3 runs 17 residues. CDR3 nucleotide sequence: TGCAGCGTATCGTTACTAGCGGGGGCCCGGTCCTACAATGAGCAGTTCTTC. The encoded protein is CSVSLLAGARSYNEQFF.

This rearrangement joins TRBV7-9 to TRBJ2-5, with a possible D match to TRBD2 (5 bases). Germline lookup yields CDR1 SEHNR and CDR2 FQNEAQ (reference sequence). Trimming shortened V by 2 bases and J by 5 bases, and 9 bases separated the two germline ends. CDR3 length: 13 residues. CDR3 in amino acids: CASSLTRRETQYF. Here the CDR3 DNA reads TGTGCCAGCAGCTTAACCAGGAGGGAGACCCAGTACTTC.

This sequence joins TRBV27 and TRBJ2-7, with TRBD1 matching over 9 bases. Per the germline V gene, CDR1 is MNHEY and CDR2 is SMNVEV (reference sequence). This CDR3 has 13 residues. The V gene end was trimmed by 8 bases and the J gene end by 4 bases; junction bases not matched to a gene: 6. CDR3 sequence reads: CASRDRGGYEQYF. The CDR3 nucleotides are TGTGCCAGCCGCGACAGGGGGGGGTACGAGCAGTACTTC.

The chain recombines TRBV20-1 with TRBJ2-1, with TRBD2 as a possible D gene (5 bases). V was trimmed by 1 base and J by 9 bases, leaving 10 bases between them. This CDR3 region has 12 residues. Germline loops: CDR1 DFQATT, CDR2 SNEGSKA (reference sequence). The CDR3 DNA follows: TGCAGTGCTAGAGTCGGAGGCGTTGAGCAGTTCTTC. The encoded protein is CSARVGGVEQFF.

J is TRBJ2-7 and V is TRBV5-1; tentatively, D is TRBD1 (6 bases). This CDR3 contains 13 residues. CDR1 and CDR2 (germline): SGHRS, YFSETQ. V was trimmed by 6 bases and J by 0 bases, leaving 10 bases between them. CDR3 amino acids: CASNWDNSYEQYF. CDR3 sequence (DNA): TGCGCCAGCAACTGGGACAACTCCTACGAGCAGTACTTC.

By proportion, this clonotype is large. The V gene is TRBV5-6, the J gene TRBJ2-1; perhaps TRBD2 as D (5 bases). CDR3 size: 12 residues. The V and J ends lost 3 bases and 10 bases respectively, with 11 bases between them. Per germline, CDR1 SGHDT and CDR2 YYEEEE. Here the CDR3 reads CASSWRSGEQFF. CDR3 DNA: TGTGCCAGCAGCTGGCGCTCGGGAGAGCAGTTCTTC.

A few counts support this clonotype. CDR3 DNA: TGTGCCAGCAGTTTCGTCCCCCACTACGAGCAGTACTTC. Encoded protein: CASSFVPHYEQYF. J is TRBJ2-7 and V is TRBV12-3 or TRBV12-4; the D is unclear. The CDR3 extends over 13 amino acids. V was shortened by 3 bases and J by 3 bases, with 9 bases between the two germline ends.

The chain joins TRBV5-1 to TRBJ2-7; D is unclear. V was clipped by 6 bases and J by 1 base, with 8 bases between them. The CDR3 totals 12 residues. The germline gives CDR1 SGHRS, CDR2 YFSETQ. Here the CDR3 reads CASMRESYEQYF. CDR3 DNA: TGCGCCAGCATGCGAGAGTCCTACGAGCAGTACTTC.

The chain links TRBV27 to TRBJ2-3; D unresolved. In germline, CDR1 is MNHEY, CDR2 SMNVEV (reference sequence). Trimming left V 3 bases short and J 0 bases short, with 13 bases between. This CDR3 spans 16 amino acids. The CDR3 sequence is CASSFDPRTSTDTQYF. In DNA, the CDR3 is TGTGCCAGCAGTTTCGATCCCCGAACTAGCACAGATACGCAGTATTTT.

This clonotype was seen a handful of times. For the CDR3, the DNA is TGTGCCAGCAGCTTTGCAGGAGTTCCCCGGAATAGAGATACGCAGTATTTT. Amino acids: CASSFAGVPRNRDTQYF. The chain links TRBV7-8 to TRBJ2-3, with unresolved D. CDR1 and CDR2 (germline): SGHVS, FQNEAQ. The CDR3 consists of 17 residues. The V and J ends lost 3 bases and 5 bases respectively, with 21 bases between them.

This clonotype appeared a few times. The chain combines TRBV12-3 or TRBV12-4 with TRBJ2-1; tentative D call: TRBD2 (6 bases). The CDR3 loop spans 14 amino acids. The V end was cut by 6 bases, the J end by 16 bases, with 25 bases between. CDR3 amino acids: CASRPPDYLYNAFF. The CDR3 DNA reads TGTGCCAGCAGACCCCCGGACTACTTATACAATGCCTTCTTC.

This rearrangement joins TRBV28 to TRBJ2-2; tentative D call: TRBD1 (6 bases). Germline loops: CDR1 MDHEN, CDR2 SYDVKM. The CDR3 extends over 12 amino acids. V was pared by 7 bases and J by 8 bases, with 11 bases between. The CDR3 DNA reads TGTGCCAGCACGACAGGCTGGGGGGAGCTGTTTTTT. Translation gives CASTTGWGELFF.